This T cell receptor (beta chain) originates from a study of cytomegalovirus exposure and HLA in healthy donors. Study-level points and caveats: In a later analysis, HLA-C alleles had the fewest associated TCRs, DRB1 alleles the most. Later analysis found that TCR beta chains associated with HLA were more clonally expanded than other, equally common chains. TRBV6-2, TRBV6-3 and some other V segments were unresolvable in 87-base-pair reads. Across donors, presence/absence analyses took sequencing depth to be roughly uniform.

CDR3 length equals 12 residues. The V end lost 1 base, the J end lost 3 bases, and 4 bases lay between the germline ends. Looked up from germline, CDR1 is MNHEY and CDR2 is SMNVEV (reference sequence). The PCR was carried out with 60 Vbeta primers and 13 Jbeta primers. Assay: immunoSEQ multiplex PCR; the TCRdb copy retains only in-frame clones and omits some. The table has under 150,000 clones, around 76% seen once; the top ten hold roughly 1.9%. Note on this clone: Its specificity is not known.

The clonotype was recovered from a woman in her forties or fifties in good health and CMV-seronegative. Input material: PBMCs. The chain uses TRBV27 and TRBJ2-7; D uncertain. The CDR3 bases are TGTGCCAGCAGTTTATTATTCTACGAGCAGTACTTC. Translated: CASSLLFYEQYF.